This passage covers 19 T cell receptor beta chains from one sample sequenced in a study of multiple sclerosis patients with progressive multifocal leukoencephalopathy. Time point given: before natalizumab initiation. The assay was immunoSEQ multiplex PCR, and TCRdb's table has in-frame clones only and misses some. The table lists 25,000 to 30,000 clones, more than 75% of them singletons. The sequenced material came from PBMCs. The origin of the receptors is a human donor with multiple sclerosis.

The V call is TRBV7-2, the J call TRBJ1-2; no firm D call. The CDR3 is made up of 15 amino acids. Germline V gene sequence: CDR1 SGHTA, CDR2 FQGNSA. The ends were cut back, 1 base at V and 8 bases at J, with 17 bases in the middle. CDR3 nucleotides: TGTGCCAGCAGCTTAGTGACCAGGACCGGGAGAGGCTACACCTTC. Encoded protein: CASSLVTRTGRGYTF.

This rearrangement joins TRBV5-1 to TRBJ1-2; 8 nucleotides match TRBD1. With V trimmed by 6 bases and J by 9 bases, 13 bases remained unmatched. The CDR3 has 14 residues. Germline V gene data show CDR1 as SGHRS and CDR2 as YFSETQ. The CDR3 bases are TGCGCCAGCACCCCGACAGGGGAATCGGCTAGCTACACCTTC. This sequence encodes CASTPTGESASYTF.

The chain links TRBV19 to TRBJ2-7, with D possibly matching TRBD1 (5 bases). The CDR3 sequence is 13 residues long. V lost 6 bases and J lost 3, with 12 bases in between. Germline lookup yields CDR1 LNHDA and CDR2 SQIVND (reference sequence). CDR3 residues: CASSLEGDYEQYF. For the CDR3, the DNA is TGTGCCAGTAGCTTAGAAGGGGACTACGAGCAGTACTTC.

This sequence joins TRBV2 and TRBJ2-1, with TRBD2 identical over 9 bases. CDR3 length equals 15 residues. The germline V gene encodes CDR1 SNHLY and CDR2 FYNNEI. The ends lost 3 bases at V and 5 bases at J; junction bases unmatched: 5. CDR3 DNA: TGTGCCAGCAGTGAGGCGGGGGGGCTTGACAATGAGCAGTTCTTC. It encodes CASSEAGGLDNEQFF.

Here the CDR3 reads CASSPPLSLSYEQYF. The CDR3, as DNA: TGTGCCAGCTCACCACCGCTCTCGCTTTCCTACGAGCAGTACTTC. V gene TRBV18 combines with J gene TRBJ2-5; D unclear. The DNA end lines up better with TRBJ2-7; the J call may be wrong. CDR1 and CDR2 from the germline V gene are KGHSH and LQKENI. The CDR3 sequence is 15 residues long.

This rearrangement joins TRBV30 to TRBJ1-2; a possible D gene is TRBD1 (6 bases). The germline V gene encodes CDR1 GTSNPN and CDR2 SVGIG (reference sequence). Trimming stripped 0 bases from V and 4 bases from J, with 9 bases between. The CDR3 extends over 13 amino acids. CDR3 in DNA: TGTGCCTGGAGTGTAGGGGGGCCCTATGGCTACACCTTC. It translates to CAWSVGGPYGYTF.

This rearrangement joins TRBV2 to TRBJ2-5, with a weak D call TRBD2 (6 bases). This CDR3 is 11 amino acids long. V lost 11 bases, J lost 1 base, and 8 bases lay in between. Germline CDR1 reads SNHLY; CDR2 reads FYNNEI. In DNA, the CDR3 is TGTGCCCTCGGGGGCCAAGAGACCCAGTACTTC. It is translated as CALGGQETQYF.

A few counts support this clone. The rearrangement links TRBV27 to TRBJ2-3; 12 bases are a match to TRBD2. The germline V gene has CDR1 MNHEY and CDR2 SMNVEV (reference sequence). The CDR3 spans 16 residues. V shed 5 bases, J shed 2 bases, and the junction held 5 bases outside the gene matches. The CDR3 sequence: CASSPRLAGDTDTQYF. CDR3 DNA sequence: TGTGCCAGCAGTCCCAGACTAGCGGGGGACACAGATACGCAGTATTTT.

This clone has only a few counts. This sequence joins TRBV6-1 and TRBJ1-1; D remains ambiguous. V was trimmed by 4 bases and J by 6 bases, leaving 15 bases between them. There are 14 residues in the CDR3. Germline V gives CDR1 MNHNS, CDR2 SASEGT. Here the CDR3 reads CASSGAARSAEAFF. The CDR3 nucleotides are TGTGCCAGCAGTGGGGCGGCGCGGAGCGCTGAAGCTTTCTTT.

The J gene is TRBJ2-5, the V gene TRBV6-1; 8 nucleotides match TRBD1. The CDR3 length is 14 residues. Trimming at V came to 7 bases and at J to 7 bases, leaving 11 bases not matched to a gene. CDR1 is MNHNS, CDR2 SASEGT, per germline. The DNA for the CDR3 is TGTGCCAGCACCGAGACAGGGGTCGGAGTGACCCAGTACTTC. Translation: CASTETGVGVTQYF.

The V and J genes are TRBV6-5 and TRBJ1-2; D might be TRBD1 (5 bases). The V end lost 5 bases, the J end lost 6 bases, and 16 bases lay between the germline ends. The V gene's germline CDR1 is MNHEY and CDR2 SVGAGI. The CDR3 length is 14 residues. The DNA of the CDR3 is TGTGCCAGCAGTACCCAGGGAGGGGTCGATGGCTACACCTTC. Amino acid sequence: CASSTQGGVDGYTF.

The chain combines TRBV19 with TRBJ1-1; 8 bases map to TRBD1. Germline loops: CDR1 LNHDA, CDR2 SQIVND (reference sequence). The CDR3 contains 16 residues. After removal of 4 bases from V and 8 bases from J, the junction contained 15 bases not matched to a gene. The CDR3 loop is CASSTLFGGTGHEAFF. The CDR3 DNA sequence: TGTGCCAGTAGTACACTCTTTGGAGGGACAGGCCACGAAGCTTTCTTT.

The V gene is TRBV10-3, the J gene TRBJ2-2; TRBD1 matches 9 bases. Looked up from germline, CDR1 is ENHRY and CDR2 is SYGVKD. V lost 9 bases and J lost 7; bases outside the gene matches: 6. The CDR3 has 13 residues. CDR3 nucleotide sequence: TGTGCCATTGAAGAGACAGGGGGCGGGGAGCTGTTTTTT. It specifies CAIEETGGGELFF.

The CDR3 nucleotides read TGTGCCAGCAGTGAAGATGGCGGGACAGGGGGACACACCGGGGAGCTGTTTTTT. The encoded protein is CASSEDGGTGGHTGELFF. The chain carries TRBV6-4 and TRBJ2-2; TRBD1 matches at 11 bases. From germline, CDR1 is MRHNA and CDR2 SNTAGT. Unmatched junction bases numbered 9, after V lost 3 bases and J lost 3 bases. This CDR3 contains 18 residues.

V is TRBV2 and J is TRBJ1-1, with D unresolved. Germline V lookup: CDR1 SNHLY, CDR2 FYNNEI. Trimming pared 1 base from V and 9 bases from J, leaving 18 bases between. The CDR3 length is 15 residues. As DNA, the CDR3 is TGTGCCAGCAGTGAAGTAGGGTTTTTAGGAGTAAAAGCTTTCTTT. As protein: CASSEVGFLGVKAFF.

The gene calls are TRBV15 and TRBJ2-7; possibly TRBD1 for D (6 bases). CDR3 length: 16 residues. V was cut by 3 bases and J by 4 bases, with 19 bases left in between. Germline lookup yields CDR1 LNHNV and CDR2 YYDKDF (reference sequence). DNA for the CDR3: TGTGCCACCAGCAGCGAGGAAAGGGGGAAGGGTTACGAGCAGTACTTC. Translation: CATSSEERGKGYEQYF.

This clone was recorded a few times. The chain links TRBV5-4 to TRBJ2-2, with 11 nucleotides matching TRBD1. Per germline, CDR1 SGHNT and CDR2 YYREEE (reference sequence). The CDR3 is made up of 15 amino acids. The junction had 4 bases not matched to a gene; V was cut back by 4 bases and J by 5 bases. For the CDR3, the DNA is TGTGCCAGCAGCGGGACAGGGGGATTTACCGGGGAGCTGTTTTTT. This gives the protein CASSGTGGFTGELFF.

The chain joins TRBV6-1 to TRBJ2-3; D possibly uses TRBD1 or TRBD2 (5 bases each). CDR1 MNHNS and CDR2 SASEGT come from the germline V gene. V was clipped by 4 bases and J by 4 bases, with 15 bases between them. The CDR3 covers 15 residues. The CDR3 reads CASSVDYQGADTQYF. The CDR3 nucleotides are TGTGCCAGCAGTGTAGACTATCAGGGTGCAGATACGCAGTATTTT.

The chain joins TRBV2 to TRBJ1-2, with D maybe TRBD1 (5 bases). Germline V gene data show CDR1 as SNHLY and CDR2 as FYNNEI. V lost 4 bases to trimming and J lost 4 bases, with 10 bases between them. This CDR3 has 13 residues. CDR3 protein: CASSAGPPYGYTF. The CDR3 DNA follows: TGTGCCAGCAGTGCGGGACCACCCTATGGCTACACCTTC.